The 24 T cell receptor beta chains listed next were all sequenced from one sample in a study of blood T cells in healthy people across ages. The authors ran a second PCR of about 6 to 11 cycles using a sample-barcoded 5' primer and a J-beta primer mix. Using its own MiXCR run on the 5' RACE reads, TCRdb lists one record per CDR3 protein. The sample has roughly 1,000,000 distinct CDR3 sequences, around 27% seen once; the top ten hold around 0.75%. The sample also formed part of further work on T cells of mothers and their children.

The sequenced sample consisted of blood. These receptors came from a girl under 10 years old in good health.

This clonotype turned up a few times. The chain is built from TRBV4-3 and TRBJ2-3, with 8 positions matching TRBD2. From germline, CDR1 is LGHNA and CDR2 YSLEER. The CDR3 has 16 residues. V was pared by 0 bases and J by 6 bases, with 8 bases of the junction left unmatched. DNA of the CDR3: TGCGCCAGCAGCCAAGACTCGAGCGGGGGCAGGGATACGCAGTATTTT. Translated: CASSQDSSGGRDTQYF.

V and J are TRBV6-6 and TRBJ1-5, with 7 bases identical to TRBD1. The CDR3 is made up of 15 amino acids. Germline lookup yields CDR1 MNHNY and CDR2 SVGAGI (reference sequence). The junction had 7 bases not matched to a gene; V was cut back by 1 base and J by 7 bases. CDR3 amino acids: CASSYLTGPGQPQHF. CDR3 bases: TGTGCCAGCAGTTACTTGACAGGGCCAGGACAGCCCCAGCATTTT.

V gene TRBV6-2 or TRBV6-3 combines with J gene TRBJ1-2; weak D call: TRBD1 (5 bases). The germline gives CDR1 MNHEY, CDR2 SVGEGT. CDR3 length: 16 amino acids. The germline V and J ends were trimmed by 3 bases and 0 bases, with 14 bases remaining between them. The CDR3 coding sequence is TGTGCCAGCAGTTATACGACAGACAGCCCTAACTATGGCTACACCTTC. It codes for CASSYTTDSPNYGYTF.

The rearrangement joins TRBV5-6 to TRBJ2-5; TRBD1 agrees at 8 bases. The J call may be incorrect, as the DNA end agrees better with TRBJ2-7. This CDR3 comprises 15 residues. In germline, CDR1 is SGHDT, CDR2 YYEEEE. The CDR3 coding sequence is TGTGCCAGCACGAGATCCGGGACAGGCGATCGCGAGCAGTACTTC. Residues: CASTRSGTGDREQYF.

This rearrangement joins TRBV5-6 to TRBJ2-5; 10 nucleotides line up with TRBD2. The length of the CDR3 is 15 residues. The junction had 5 bases not matched to a gene; V was cut back by 2 bases and J by 4 bases. CDR1 is SGHDT, CDR2 YYEEEE, per germline. The CDR3 spells CASSFSSGSPETQYF. The CDR3 DNA follows: TGTGCCAGCAGCTTTTCTAGCGGGAGCCCAGAGACCCAGTACTTC.

The chain combines TRBV4-1 with TRBJ2-5, with D uncertain. V was trimmed by 2 bases and J by 4 bases, leaving 17 bases between them. The germline V gene encodes CDR1 MGHRA and CDR2 YSYEKL. The CDR3 is 16 amino acids. CDR3 residues: CASSQYVAGPGETQYF. In DNA form, the CDR3 reads TGCGCCAGCAGCCAATATGTCGCCGGTCCTGGAGAGACCCAGTACTTC.

The chain joins TRBV20-1 to TRBJ2-3; D gene uncertain. Trimming removed 7 bases from V and 2 bases from J, with 19 bases in between. Germline values: CDR1 DFQATT, CDR2 SNEGSKA (reference sequence). CDR3 size: 15 residues. The DNA for the CDR3 is TGCAGTGGGTATCCCCTCGGCATGTCCACAGATACGCAGTATTTT. Its protein is CSGYPLGMSTDTQYF.

Regarding this clonotype: Being one base from a much bigger clone, this may be a read error. The CDR3 DNA follows: TGTGCCAGCATCACCGGGTGGCGGCTGGGCCAAGAGGCCCAGTACTTC. Its translation: CASITGWRLGQEAQYF. The J gene is TRBJ2-1, the V gene TRBV2; the D is unclear. The DNA end is a closer match to TRBJ2-5, so the J assignment may be wrong. There are 16 residues in the CDR3. CDR1 is SNHLY and CDR2 is FYNNEI in the germline V gene.

The chain couples TRBV29-1 to TRBJ1-4, with 7 bases that match TRBD1. Germline CDR1 SQVTM, CDR2 ANQGSEA. With V trimmed by 3 bases and J by 6 bases, 13 bases remained unmatched. CDR3 length equals 16 residues. The CDR3 DNA sequence: TGCAGCGTTGAGGCCGGCAGGGGGGATTTAGATGAAAAACTGTTTTTT. As protein: CSVEAGRGDLDEKLFF.

The chain links TRBV29-1 to TRBJ2-3; tentative D call: TRBD2 (6 bases). V was pared by 3 bases and J by 5 bases, with 12 bases between. The germline V gene encodes CDR1 SQVTM and CDR2 ANQGSEA. The CDR3 loop spans 13 amino acids. CDR3: CSVDRGFGDTQYF. Written as DNA, the CDR3 is TGCAGCGTTGACCGGGGGTTTGGAGATACGCAGTATTTT.

This clonotype showed up just a few times. This chain connects TRBV29-1 to TRBJ2-7; 7 nucleotides match TRBD1. There are 15 residues in the CDR3. The trim removed 4 bases at V and 2 bases at J, leaving 11 bases unmatched. CDR1 is SQVTM, CDR2 ANQGSEA, per germline. Written as DNA, the CDR3 is TGCAGCGTTGGCCGACAGGGCACGTTTACCTACGAGCAGTACTTC. Translated, it gives CSVGRQGTFTYEQYF.

This clonotype was detected only a few times. The chain uses TRBV27 and TRBJ2-5; a weak D match, TRBD2 (5 bases). The J call may be mistaken, given a closer DNA end match to TRBJ2-7. The CDR3 contains 14 residues. Germline V gene sequence: CDR1 MNHEY, CDR2 SMNVEV (reference sequence). CDR3 DNA sequence: TGTGCCAGCAGTTTCGGACTTACCAACTACGAGCAGTACTTC. Amino acids: CASSFGLTNYEQYF.

Only a few counts were recorded for this clonotype. The chain employs TRBV5-1 and TRBJ2-3, with 7 bases that match TRBD1. With 1 base clipped from V and 1 base from J, the junction kept 3 bases outside the gene matches. This CDR3 contains 15 residues. CDR1 and CDR2 from the germline V gene are SGHRS and YFSETQ. CDR3 loop: CASSLNGQGTDTQYF. The CDR3 DNA is TGCGCCAGCAGCTTGAACGGACAGGGCACAGATACGCAGTATTTT.

The V gene is TRBV2, the J gene TRBJ2-5; the D is unclear. The DNA matches TRBJ2-7 better at its end, which makes the J call doubtful. The CDR3 has 10 residues. The germline V gene has CDR1 SNHLY and CDR2 FYNNEI. This CDR3 is CASISLEQYF. CDR3 nucleotides: TGTGCCAGCATCTCCCTCGAGCAGTACTTC.

This clonotype has only a few counts. The chain couples TRBV28 to TRBJ1-4, with 7 bases lining up with TRBD1. Losses at the gene ends were 7 bases for V and 8 bases for J; bases not matched to a gene: 13. Germline V gene sequence: CDR1 MDHEN, CDR2 SYDVKM. The CDR3 runs 15 residues. This CDR3 is CASTQRKGGTEKLFF. The CDR3 coding sequence is TGTGCCAGCACCCAAAGAAAAGGGGGCACCGAAAAACTGTTTTTT.

The rearrangement uses TRBV9 and TRBJ2-7; possible D gene TRBD1, 7 bases. Germline CDR1 and CDR2: SGDLS and YYNGEE. CDR3 length: 14 amino acids. V lost 4 bases and J 7 bases, leaving 18 bases between the germline ends. The DNA for the CDR3 is TGTGCCAGCAGCCCGACAGGGAGGTTGAGGGAGCAGTACTTC. It specifies CASSPTGRLREQYF.

This clonotype was observed a handful of times. The chain recombines TRBV7-2 with TRBJ1-4; 10 bases align to TRBD1. Germline CDR1 SGHTA, CDR2 FQGNSA. Trimming at V came to 1 base and at J to 8 bases, leaving 7 bases not matched to a gene. The CDR3 has 16 amino acids. This CDR3 is CASSLGQGALREKLFF. CDR3 nucleotides: TGTGCCAGCAGCTTAGGACAGGGGGCGCTTCGGGAAAAACTGTTTTTT.

This chain joins TRBV9 and TRBJ2-4; D possibly uses TRBD1 or TRBD2 (7 bases each). The germline V gene encodes CDR1 SGDLS and CDR2 YYNGEE. This CDR3 region has 18 residues. Trimming left V 4 bases short and J 0 bases short, with 20 bases between. The CDR3 coding sequence is TGTGCCAGCAGCCCCCGCGGAGGGAGGGGGCTAGCCAAAAACATTCAGTACTTC. Translating gives CASSPRGGRGLAKNIQYF. Supplemented by reference TRBV9 and TRBJ2-4, the full variable domain reads DSGVTQTPKHLITATGQRVTLRCSPRSGDLSVYWYQQSLDQGLQFLIQYYNGEERAKGNILERFSAQQFPDLHSELNLSSLELGDSALYFCASSPRGGRGLAKNIQYFGAGTRLSVL.

This clonotype has more than one count but fewer than ten. At one end the junction does not follow the germline gene, possibly because of a read error. The chain combines TRBV2 with TRBJ1-1; no firm D call. The CDR3 sequence is 13 residues long. Germline CDR1 and CDR2: SNHLY and FYNNEI. CDR3 DNA: TGCGCCAGCAGCTGGACCTCGGAAACTGAAGCTTTCTTT. This translates into CASSWTSETEAFF.

The V and J genes are TRBV25-1 and TRBJ2-7; the D gene is possibly TRBD1 (5 bases). Near its end, the DNA agrees better with TRBJ2-1, so the J call may be wrong. CDR3 length: 14 amino acids. Per the germline V gene, CDR1 is MGHDK and CDR2 is SYGVNS. The CDR3 sequence: CASSPKWGDNEQFF. DNA for the CDR3: TGTGCCAGCAGTCCTAAGTGGGGCGACAATGAGCAGTTCTTC.

The chain carries TRBV6-6 and TRBJ2-7; D perhaps matches TRBD1 (6 bases). Germline CDR1 MNHNY, CDR2 SVGAGI (reference sequence). CDR3 size: 14 residues. With 6 bases removed from V and 0 bases from J, the gap between germline ends came to 12 bases. The CDR3 nucleotides are TGTGCCAGCAGCTACACAGGGAACTCCTACGAGCAGTACTTC. Its translation: CASSYTGNSYEQYF.

This rearrangement joins TRBV20-1 to TRBJ2-5; 9 bases match TRBD2. The J call may be faulty, since TRBJ2-1 better matches the DNA end. The CDR3 is 14 residues long. Germline CDR1 and CDR2: DFQATT and SNEGSKA (reference sequence). The CDR3 DNA reads TGCAGTGCTGACTTAGCGGGAGAGGGCGATGAGCAGTTCTTC. Encoded protein: CSADLAGEGDEQFF.

V gene TRBV20-1 combines with J gene TRBJ2-5; unclear D gene. CDR3 size: 11 residues. Germline-derived CDR1 and CDR2 are DFQATT and SNEGSKA (reference sequence). The ends were cut back, 2 bases at V and 12 bases at J, with 13 bases in the middle. The CDR3 protein is CSARSSGVEYF. CDR3 bases: TGCAGTGCTAGAAGTTCCGGTGTGGAGTACTTC.

V is TRBV29-1 and J is TRBJ1-1, with D maybe TRBD1 (5 bases). Germline V lookup: CDR1 SQVTM, CDR2 ANQGSEA. V gave up 7 bases and J gave up 7 bases, with 13 bases separating them. This CDR3 has 11 amino acids. The DNA of the CDR3 is TGCAGCGCCTGGGACGGCGTTGAAGCTTTCTTT. Its protein product is CSAWDGVEAFF. The whole variable domain, filled in from reference TRBV29-1 and TRBJ1-1, reads SAVISQKPSRDICQRGTSLTIQCQVDSQVTMMFWYRQQPGQSLTLIATANQGSEATYESGFVIDKFPISRPNLTFSTLTVSNMSPEDSSIYLCSAWDGVEAFFGQGTRLTVV.